This TCR beta chain appears in the sequencing data of a study of blood T cell repertoires in COVID-19. Study-wide background: T cells, B-cell-depleted T cells, or PBMCs provided the cDNA or gDNA that served as material.

Sequenced by immunoSEQ multiplex PCR; TCRdb stores in-frame clones only, minus some. Seen here are 90,000 to 140,000 clones, under 80% observed once, and the top ten hold just under 20%. V lost 4 bases and J lost 1; bases outside the gene matches: 8. The CDR3 has 16 residues. Germline V CDR1 and CDR2: SGDLS, YYNGEE. The TCR sequence derives from a woman aged 65 to 85 with acute or convalescent COVID-19. The sample consisted of peripheral blood. This chain uses TRBV9 with TRBJ1-2, with TRBD1 identical over 9 bases. As DNA, the CDR3 is TGTGCCAGCAGCCCCCCTTGGACAGGGGATAACTATGGCTACACCTTC. Translating it yields CASSPPWTGDNYGYTF.